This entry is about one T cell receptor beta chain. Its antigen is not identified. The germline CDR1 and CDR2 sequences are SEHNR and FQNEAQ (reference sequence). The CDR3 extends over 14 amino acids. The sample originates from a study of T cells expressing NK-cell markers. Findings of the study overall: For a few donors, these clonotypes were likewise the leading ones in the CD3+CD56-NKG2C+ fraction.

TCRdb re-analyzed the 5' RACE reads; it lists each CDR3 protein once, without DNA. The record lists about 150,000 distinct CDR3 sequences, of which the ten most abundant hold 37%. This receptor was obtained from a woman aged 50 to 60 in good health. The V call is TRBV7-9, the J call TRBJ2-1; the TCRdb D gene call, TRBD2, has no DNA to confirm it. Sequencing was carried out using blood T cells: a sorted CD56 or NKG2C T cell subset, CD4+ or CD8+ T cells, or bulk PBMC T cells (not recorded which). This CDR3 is CASNRAGEYIEQFF.